This T cell receptor beta chain was sequenced in a study of T cell responses to AZD1222 COVID-19 vaccine. Trimming removed 2 bases from V and 13 bases from J, with 13 bases in between. CDR1 SGHDT and CDR2 YYEEEE come from the germline V gene. This CDR3 comprises 12 residues. Study-wide findings and caveats: Donors, mostly white British, included more females; clonal diversity was possibly underestimated. The study reported that nearly half of spike-specific TCRs target unmutated variant regions. Spike-specific TCR breadth and depth grew following two AZD1222 doses. Repertoires were obtained solely post-peak T cell response.

As to this clone: Its antigen is as yet unknown.

Method: immunoSEQ multiplex PCR; TCRdb's copy keeps in-frame clones and lacks some. The repertoire consists of about 79,000 clones, with more than 70% occurring once and the leading ten covering approximately 22%. This specimen was peripheral blood, taken on day 0 of AZD1222 vaccination. The gene calls are TRBV5-6 and TRBJ2-1; D ambiguous. This sequence originates from an adult in good health. In nucleotides, the CDR3 is TGTGCCAGCAGCTTCCCCTTAAGCGCACAGTTCTTC. This encodes CASSFPLSAQFF.